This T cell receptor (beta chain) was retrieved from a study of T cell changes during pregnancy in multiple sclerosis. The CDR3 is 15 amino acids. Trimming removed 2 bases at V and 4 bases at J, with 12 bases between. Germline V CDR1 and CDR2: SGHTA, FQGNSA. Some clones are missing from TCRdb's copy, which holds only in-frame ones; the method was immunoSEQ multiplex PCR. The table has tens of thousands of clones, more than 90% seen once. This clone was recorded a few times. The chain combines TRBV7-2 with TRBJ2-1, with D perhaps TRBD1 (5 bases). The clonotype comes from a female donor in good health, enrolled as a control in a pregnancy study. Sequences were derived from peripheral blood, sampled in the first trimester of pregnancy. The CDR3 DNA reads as TGTGCCAGCAGCTTACAGGGTCTTTTTTACAATGAGCAGTTCTTC. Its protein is CASSLQGLFYNEQFF.